Listed below are T cell receptor beta chains from one sample, sequenced in a study of blood T cell repertoires in COVID-19. Clones were read by immunoSEQ multiplex PCR, and TCRdb kept only the in-frame ones, dropping some. The sample contains 390,000 or so clones, roughly four fifths of which appear only once. Sequencing was done on a sample of PBMCs or T cells enriched from blood (not recorded which). Receptors were obtained from a woman in her forties or fifties who had recovered from COVID-19. Each CDR3 is given with its conserved first and last residue. D genes are given only for firm matches. Where a row states a size, it is once, few, many or the class of an expanded clone; other rows omit it.

TRBV7-6	TRBD2	TRBJ2-1	.	CASSLGTSGTLINEQFF	TGTGCCAGCAGCCTTGGGACTAGCGGGACCCTAATCAATGAGCAGTTCTTC
TRBV7-2	.	TRBJ1-1	.	CASSLAHRAGVEAFF	TGTGCCAGCAGCTTAGCTCACAGGGCAGGAGTTGAAGCTTTCTTT
TRBV7-2	.	TRBJ2-7	.	CASSPGTPTYEQYF	TGTGCCAGCAGCCCAGGGACACCAACCTACGAGCAGTACTTC
TRBV5-4	.	TRBJ1-6	.	CASSFQQGNNSPLHF	TGTGCCAGCAGCTTTCAACAGGGAAATAATTCACCCCTCCACTTT
TRBV5-6	TRBD1	TRBJ2-7	.	CASSFGTGSSYEQYF	TGTGCCAGCAGCTTCGGGACAGGGAGCTCCTACGAGCAGTACTTC
TRBV6-2/TRBV6-3	.	TRBJ1-1	.	CASSSPLTRRNEAFF	TGTGCCAGCAGTTCCCCCCTGACACGGAGGAATGAAGCTTTCTTT
TRBV18	TRBD1	TRBJ1-1	.	CASSPQGARLTEAFF	TGTGCCAGCTCACCCCAGGGGGCGAGACTCACTGAAGCTTTCTTT
TRBV4-2	.	TRBJ2-7	.	CASSQDPSTESYEQYF	TGTGCCAGCAGCCAAGATCCCTCAACAGAGTCCTACGAGCAGTACTTC
TRBV2	TRBD2	TRBJ2-3	.	CASRGLAVQSTDTQYF	TGTGCCAGCAGAGGACTAGCGGTCCAAAGCACAGATACGCAGTATTTT
TRBV13	.	TRBJ1-2	once	CASSSFRDTSEYGYTF	TGTGCCAGCAGCTCCTTTCGGGACACCTCTGAGTATGGCTACACCTTC
TRBV5-4	.	TRBJ2-1	.	CASSWDSSYNEQFF	TGTGCCAGCAGCTGGGACTCGTCATACAATGAGCAGTTCTTC
TRBV20-1	.	TRBJ1-3	.	CSSPGGNTIYF	TGCAGTTCCCCCGGTGGAAACACCATATATTTT
TRBV5-6	.	TRBJ1-2	once	CASTLTDLFGYTF	TGTGCCAGCACCCTGACAGATCTGTTTGGCTACACCTTC
TRBV5-8	.	TRBJ2-1	.	CASSPGVAAYNEQFF	TGTGCCAGCAGCCCGGGAGTAGCGGCTTACAATGAGCAGTTCTTC